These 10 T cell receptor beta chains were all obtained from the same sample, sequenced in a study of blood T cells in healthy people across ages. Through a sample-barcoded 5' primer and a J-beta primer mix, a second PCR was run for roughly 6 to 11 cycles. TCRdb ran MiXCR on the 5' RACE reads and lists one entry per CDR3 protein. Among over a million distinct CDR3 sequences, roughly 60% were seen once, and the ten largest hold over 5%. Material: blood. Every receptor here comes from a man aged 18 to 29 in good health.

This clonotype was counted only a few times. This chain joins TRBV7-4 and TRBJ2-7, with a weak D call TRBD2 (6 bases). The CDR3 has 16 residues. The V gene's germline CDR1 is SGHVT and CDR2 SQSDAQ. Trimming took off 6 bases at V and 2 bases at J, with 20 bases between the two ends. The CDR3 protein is CASSSTSSPIPYEQYF. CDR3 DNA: TGTGCCAGCAGTTCGACTAGTAGTCCGATTCCCTACGAGCAGTACTTC.

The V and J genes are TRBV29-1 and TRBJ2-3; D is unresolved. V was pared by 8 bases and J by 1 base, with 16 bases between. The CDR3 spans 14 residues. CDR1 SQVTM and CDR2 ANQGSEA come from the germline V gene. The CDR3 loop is CSSPGLSRTDTQYF. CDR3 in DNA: TGCAGCTCCCCTGGGCTCTCTCGCACAGATACGCAGTATTTT.

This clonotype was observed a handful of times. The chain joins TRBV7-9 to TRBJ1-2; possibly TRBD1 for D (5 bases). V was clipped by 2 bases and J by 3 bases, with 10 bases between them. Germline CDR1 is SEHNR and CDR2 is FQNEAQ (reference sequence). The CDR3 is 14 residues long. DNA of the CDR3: TGTGCCAGCAGCTTAATGGAAGGGGACTATGGCTACACCTTC. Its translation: CASSLMEGDYGYTF.

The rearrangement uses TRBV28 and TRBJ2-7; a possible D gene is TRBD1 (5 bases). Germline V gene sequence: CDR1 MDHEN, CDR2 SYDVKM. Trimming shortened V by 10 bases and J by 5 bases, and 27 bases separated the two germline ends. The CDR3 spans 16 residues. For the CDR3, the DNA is TGTGCCACCCGGATTGACAGCCCATATCGGGTAGACGAGCAGTACTTC. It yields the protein CATRIDSPYRVDEQYF.

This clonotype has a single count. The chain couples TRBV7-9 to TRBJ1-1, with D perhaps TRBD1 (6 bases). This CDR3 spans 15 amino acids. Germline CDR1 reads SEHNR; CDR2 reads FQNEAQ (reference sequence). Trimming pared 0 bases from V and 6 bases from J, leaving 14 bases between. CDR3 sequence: CASSLANTGLSEAFF. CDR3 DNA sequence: TGTGCCAGCAGCTTAGCGAATACAGGGTTGTCTGAAGCTTTCTTT.

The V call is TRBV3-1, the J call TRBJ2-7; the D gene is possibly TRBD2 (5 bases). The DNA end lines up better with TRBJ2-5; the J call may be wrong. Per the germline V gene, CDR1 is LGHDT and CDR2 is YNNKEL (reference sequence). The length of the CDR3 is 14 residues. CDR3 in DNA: TGTGCCAGCAGCCTCTCCGGTAGCGACGAGACCCAGTACTTC. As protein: CASSLSGSDETQYF.

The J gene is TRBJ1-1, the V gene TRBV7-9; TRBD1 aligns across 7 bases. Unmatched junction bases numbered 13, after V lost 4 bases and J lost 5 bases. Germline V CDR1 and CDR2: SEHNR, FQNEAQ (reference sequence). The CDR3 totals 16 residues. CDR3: CASSSGQPSRGTEAFF. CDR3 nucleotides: TGTGCCAGCAGCTCGGGACAGCCATCAAGGGGGACTGAAGCTTTCTTT.

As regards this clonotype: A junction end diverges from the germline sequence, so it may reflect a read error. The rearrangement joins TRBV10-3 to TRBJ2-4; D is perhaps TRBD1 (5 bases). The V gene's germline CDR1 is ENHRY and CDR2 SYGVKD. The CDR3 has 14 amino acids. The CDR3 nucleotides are TGTGCCATCAGTGACCGACAGAGTACAAACACTCAGTACTTC. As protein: CAISDRQSTNTQYF.

The CDR3 loop is CASRLTSGEDTQYF. Written as DNA, the CDR3 is TGTGCCAGCAGACTGACTAGCGGGGAAGATACGCAGTATTTT. This rearrangement joins TRBV12-3 or TRBV12-4 to TRBJ2-3; 11 nucleotides line up with TRBD2. V lost 6 bases, J lost 5 bases, and 4 bases stayed unmatched. The CDR3 extends over 14 amino acids.

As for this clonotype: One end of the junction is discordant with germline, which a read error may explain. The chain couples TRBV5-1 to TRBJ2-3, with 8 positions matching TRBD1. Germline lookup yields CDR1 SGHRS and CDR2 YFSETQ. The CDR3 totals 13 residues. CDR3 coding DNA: TGCGACAGCAGTTCCGGACAGGGCAAAGGGCAGTATTTT. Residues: CDSSSGQGKGQYF. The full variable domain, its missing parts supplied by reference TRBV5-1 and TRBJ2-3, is KAGVTQTPRYLIKTRGQQVTLSCSPISGHRSVSWYQQTPGQGLQFLFEYFSETQRNKGNFPGRFSGRQFSNSRSEMNVSTLELGDSALYLCDSSSGQGKGQYFGPGTRLTVL.